This T cell receptor beta chain came from a study of blood T cell repertoires in COVID-19. Study overall: From the United States, Italy and Spain came samples of acute and convalescent COVID-19. T cells, B-cell-depleted T cells, or PBMCs supplied cDNA or gDNA.

Sequenced by immunoSEQ multiplex PCR; TCRdb stores in-frame clones only, minus some. The repertoire has hundreds of thousands of clones, 82% of them found once; the top ten carry over 4%. This clone has only a few counts. Trimming cost V 8 bases and J 8 bases; bases outside gene matches: 10. CDR3 size: 15 residues. Per germline, CDR1 SGHAT and CDR2 FQNNGV. Sequencing was performed on PBMCs or T cells enriched from blood (not recorded which). This chain joins TRBV11-2 and TRBJ1-6, with 9 bases identical to TRBD1. This TCR came from a man aged 35 to 55 who had been exposed to COVID-19. CDR3 sequence (DNA): TGTGCCAGCGCCCCCAGGGGGGACAGGGATTCACCCCTCCACTTT. This sequence encodes CASAPRGDRDSPLHF.